This TCR beta chain was obtained from a study of cytomegalovirus exposure and HLA in healthy donors. 60 Vbeta and 13 Jbeta primers were used in PCR. Profiled with immunoSEQ multiplex PCR; TCRdb holds only in-frame clones, not every one. Among 120,000 to 150,000 clones listed, around 77% were seen once. Germline values: CDR1 GTSNPN, CDR2 SVGIG (reference sequence). J gave up 7 bases and V 5 bases, and 10 bases lay outside the gene matches. The CDR3 is 13 amino acids. The sample was PBMCs. The chain links TRBV30 to TRBJ1-2, with 7 bases lining up with TRBD1. The source of this sequence is a man in his thirties or forties in good health and CMV-seronegative. The CDR3: CAWGNRGMRGYTF. The CDR3 DNA follows: TGTGCCTGGGGGAACAGGGGTATGCGTGGCTACACCTTC.